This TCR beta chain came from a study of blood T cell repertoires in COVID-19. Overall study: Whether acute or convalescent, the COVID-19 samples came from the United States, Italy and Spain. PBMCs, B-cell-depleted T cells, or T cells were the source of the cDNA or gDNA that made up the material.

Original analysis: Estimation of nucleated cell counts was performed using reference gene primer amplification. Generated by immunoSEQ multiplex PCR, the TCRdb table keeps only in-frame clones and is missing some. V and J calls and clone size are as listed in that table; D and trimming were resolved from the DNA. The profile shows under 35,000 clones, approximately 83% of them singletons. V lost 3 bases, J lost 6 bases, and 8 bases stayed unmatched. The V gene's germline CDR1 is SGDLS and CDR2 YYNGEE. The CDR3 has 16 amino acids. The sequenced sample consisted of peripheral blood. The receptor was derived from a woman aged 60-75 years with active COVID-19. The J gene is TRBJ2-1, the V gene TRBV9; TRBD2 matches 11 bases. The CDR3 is CASSGSGTSGFNEQFF. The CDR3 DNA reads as TGTGCCAGCAGCGGCTCCGGGACTAGCGGCTTCAATGAGCAGTTCTTC.